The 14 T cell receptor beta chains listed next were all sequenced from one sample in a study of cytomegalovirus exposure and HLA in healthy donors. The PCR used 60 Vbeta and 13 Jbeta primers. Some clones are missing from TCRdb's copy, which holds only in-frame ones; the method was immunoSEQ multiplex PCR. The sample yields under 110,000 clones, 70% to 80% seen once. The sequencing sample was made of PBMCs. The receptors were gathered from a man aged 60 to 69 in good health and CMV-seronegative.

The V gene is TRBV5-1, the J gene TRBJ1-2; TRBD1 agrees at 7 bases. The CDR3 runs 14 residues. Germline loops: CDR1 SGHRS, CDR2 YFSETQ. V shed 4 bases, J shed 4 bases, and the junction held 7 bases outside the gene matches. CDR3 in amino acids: CASSTGQDFYGYTF. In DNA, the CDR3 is TGCGCCAGCAGCACCGGACAGGACTTCTATGGCTACACCTTC.

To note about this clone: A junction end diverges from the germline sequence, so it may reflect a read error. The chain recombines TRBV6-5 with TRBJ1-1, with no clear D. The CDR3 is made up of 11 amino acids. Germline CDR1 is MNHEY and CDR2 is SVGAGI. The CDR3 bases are TGTGCCAGCAGTCAGAACAGTGAAGCTTTCTTT. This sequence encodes CASSQNSEAFF.

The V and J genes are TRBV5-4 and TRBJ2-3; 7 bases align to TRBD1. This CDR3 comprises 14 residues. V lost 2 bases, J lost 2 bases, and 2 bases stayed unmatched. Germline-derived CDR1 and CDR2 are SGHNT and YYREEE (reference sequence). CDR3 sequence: CASSLGTATDTQYF. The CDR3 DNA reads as TGTGCCAGCAGCTTAGGGACAGCCACAGATACGCAGTATTTT.

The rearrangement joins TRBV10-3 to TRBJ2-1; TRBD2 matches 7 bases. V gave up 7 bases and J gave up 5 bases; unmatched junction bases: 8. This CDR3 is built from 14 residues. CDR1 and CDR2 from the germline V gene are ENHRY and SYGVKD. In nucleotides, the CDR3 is TGTGCCATCATCCGACTAGCAGGGAACAATGAGCAGTTCTTC. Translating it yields CAIIRLAGNNEQFF.

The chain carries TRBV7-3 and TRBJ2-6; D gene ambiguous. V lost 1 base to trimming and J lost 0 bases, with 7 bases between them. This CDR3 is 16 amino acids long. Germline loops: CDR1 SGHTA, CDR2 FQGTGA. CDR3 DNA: TGTGCCAGCAGCTTAAACCCAGTCTCTGGGGCCAACGTCCTGACTTTC. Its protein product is CASSLNPVSGANVLTF. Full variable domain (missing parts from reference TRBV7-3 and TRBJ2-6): GAGVSQTPSNKVTEKGKYVELRCDPISGHTALYWYRQSLGQGPEFLIYFQGTGAADDSGLPNDRFFAVRPEGSVSTLKIQRTERGDSAVYLCASSLNPVSGANVLTFGAGSRLTVL.

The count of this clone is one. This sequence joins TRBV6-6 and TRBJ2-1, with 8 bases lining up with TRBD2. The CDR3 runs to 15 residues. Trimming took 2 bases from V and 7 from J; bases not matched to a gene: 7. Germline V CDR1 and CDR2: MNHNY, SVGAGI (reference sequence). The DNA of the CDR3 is TGTGCCAGCAGTTACGAACGGGGGGGCAATAATGAGCAGTTCTTC. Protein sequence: CASSYERGGNNEQFF.

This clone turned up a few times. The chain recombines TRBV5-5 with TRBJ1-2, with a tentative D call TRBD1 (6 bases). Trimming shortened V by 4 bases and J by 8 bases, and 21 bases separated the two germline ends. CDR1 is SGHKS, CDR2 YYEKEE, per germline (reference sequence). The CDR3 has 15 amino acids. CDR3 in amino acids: CASSLQITGLGGYTF. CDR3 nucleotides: TGTGCCAGCAGCCTGCAAATAACAGGGCTTGGGGGCTACACCTTC.

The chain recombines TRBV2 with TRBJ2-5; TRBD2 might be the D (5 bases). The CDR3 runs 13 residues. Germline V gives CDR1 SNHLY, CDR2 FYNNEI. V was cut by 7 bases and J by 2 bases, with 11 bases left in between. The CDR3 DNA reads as TGTGCCAGCACTCCGGACTTACAAGAGACCCAGTACTTC. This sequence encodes CASTPDLQETQYF.

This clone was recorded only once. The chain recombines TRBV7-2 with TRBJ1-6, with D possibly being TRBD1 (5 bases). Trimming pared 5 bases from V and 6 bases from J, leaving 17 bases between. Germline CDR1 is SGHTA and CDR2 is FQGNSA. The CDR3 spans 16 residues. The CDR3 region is CASSTGRGSTNSPLHF. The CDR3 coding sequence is TGTGCCAGCAGCACCGGGAGGGGCAGCACTAATTCACCCCTCCACTTT.

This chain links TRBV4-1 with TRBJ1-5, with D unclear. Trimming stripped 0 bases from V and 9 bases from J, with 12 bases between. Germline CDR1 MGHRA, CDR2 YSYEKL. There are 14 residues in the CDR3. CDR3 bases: TGCGCCAGCAGCCAAGAAGGGCGCCGGGGGCCCCAGCATTTT. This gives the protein CASSQEGRRGPQHF.

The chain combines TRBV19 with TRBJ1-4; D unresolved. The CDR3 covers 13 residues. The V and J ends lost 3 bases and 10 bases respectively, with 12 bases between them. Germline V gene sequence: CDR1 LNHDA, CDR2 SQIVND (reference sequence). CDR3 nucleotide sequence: TGTGCCAGTAGTATTGCGGCCGTCGGAAAACTGTTTTTT. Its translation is CASSIAAVGKLFF. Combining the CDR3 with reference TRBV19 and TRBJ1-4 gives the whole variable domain DGGITQSPKYLFRKEGQNVTLSCEQNLNHDAMYWYRQDPGQGLRLIYYSQIVNDFQKGDIAEGYSVSREKKESFPLTVTSAQKNPTAFYLCASSIAAVGKLFFGSGTQLSVL.

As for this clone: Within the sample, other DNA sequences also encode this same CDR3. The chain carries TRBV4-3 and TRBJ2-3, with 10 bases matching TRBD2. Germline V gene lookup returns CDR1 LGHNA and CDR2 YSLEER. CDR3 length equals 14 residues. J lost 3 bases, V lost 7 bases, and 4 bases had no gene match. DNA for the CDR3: TGCGCCAGCAACAAAGCGGGGGGGACAGATACGCAGTATTTT. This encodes CASNKAGGTDTQYF.

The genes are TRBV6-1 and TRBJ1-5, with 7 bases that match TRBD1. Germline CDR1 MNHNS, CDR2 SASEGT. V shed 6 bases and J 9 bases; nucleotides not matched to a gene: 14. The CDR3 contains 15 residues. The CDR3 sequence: CASRTSDRAVVPQHF. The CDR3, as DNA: TGTGCCAGCAGAACATCCGACAGGGCCGTCGTGCCCCAGCATTTT.

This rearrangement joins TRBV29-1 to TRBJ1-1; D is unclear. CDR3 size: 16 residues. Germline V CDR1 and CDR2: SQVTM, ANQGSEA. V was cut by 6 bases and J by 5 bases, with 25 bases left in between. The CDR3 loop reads CSVEPRRPGKRTEAFF. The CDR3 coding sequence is TGCAGCGTCGAGCCCCGACGACCGGGGAAGAGAACTGAAGCTTTCTTT.